Below are 20 T cell receptor beta chains sequenced from a single sample in a study of shared T cell receptors in the human thymus. The protocol was immunoSEQ multiplex PCR, while the TCRdb copy is restricted to in-frame clones and leaves out a portion. The data show hundreds of thousands of clones, with 70% to 90% seen just once and 0.0095% to 0.012% held by the top ten. These sequences were also reported in another study, on human thymus T cells.

Material: thymocytes. Receptors originate from a boy younger than two with a congenital heart defect.

This clone was seen a handful of times. J is TRBJ1-1 and V is TRBV10-3, with 7 bases matching TRBD1. V lost 9 bases, J lost 3 bases, and 7 bases stayed unmatched. The germline CDR1 and CDR2 sequences are ENHRY and SYGVKD. The CDR3 loop spans 13 amino acids. The CDR3 region is CAICRDRDTEAFF. Here the CDR3 DNA reads TGTGCCATATGCCGGGACAGAGACACTGAAGCTTTCTTT.

This clone came up once. V and J are TRBV5-6 and TRBJ2-7, with 7 bases aligning to TRBD1. Germline V gives CDR1 SGHDT, CDR2 YYEEEE. The V gene end was trimmed by 2 bases and the J gene end by 1 base; junction bases not matched to a gene: 0. The CDR3 runs to 13 residues. DNA for the CDR3: TGTGCCAGCAGCTTACAGGGGTCCTACGAGCAGTACTTC. Its translation: CASSLQGSYEQYF.

The chain joins TRBV10-1 to TRBJ2-5; D might be TRBD1 (7 bases). This CDR3 contains 11 residues. Trimming left V 9 bases short and J 4 bases short, with 9 bases between. CDR1 and CDR2 from the germline V gene are WNHNN and SYGVQD (reference sequence). CDR3 bases: TGCGCCAGTCAGGGGGGAGAGACCCAGTACTTC. Protein sequence: CASQGGETQYF.

The chain combines TRBV11-3 with TRBJ2-3; 9 bases agree with TRBD2. This CDR3 region has 16 residues. The germline V gene has CDR1 SGHNT and CDR2 YENEEA. The ends lost 7 bases at V and 0 bases at J; junction bases unmatched: 8. DNA of the CDR3: TGTGCCAGCACCATTGATAGCGGGAGCAGCACAGATACGCAGTATTTT. Translation gives CASTIDSGSSTDTQYF. Based on the CDR3 plus reference TRBV11-3 and TRBJ2-3, the full variable domain is EAGVVQSPRYKIIEKKQPVAFWCNPISGHNTLYWYLQNLGQGPELLIRYENEEAVDDSQLPKDRFSAERLKGVDSTLKIQPAELGDSAVYLCASTIDSGSSTDTQYFGPGTRLTVL.

This clone has just one count. CDR3 sequence: CASSFPPTSGRASTDTQYF. Here the CDR3 DNA reads TGTGCCAGCAGCTTCCCGCCGACTAGCGGGAGGGCCAGCACAGATACGCAGTATTTT. V and J are TRBV5-8 and TRBJ2-3, with 14 positions matching TRBD2. CDR3 size: 19 residues. Germline CDR1 and CDR2: SGHTS and YDEGEE. J was trimmed by 0 bases and V by 2 bases; bases with no gene match: 8.

This chain connects TRBV27 to TRBJ1-5; D ambiguous. The germline CDR1 and CDR2 sequences are MNHEY and SMNVEV (reference sequence). The ends were cut back, 6 bases at V and 0 bases at J, with 12 bases in the middle. The CDR3 is 15 amino acids. The CDR3 spells CASRTRLYSNQPQHF. DNA of the CDR3: TGTGCCAGCAGGACCAGGCTATATAGCAATCAGCCCCAGCATTTT.

V and J are TRBV9 and TRBJ2-1; 9 nucleotides align to TRBD1. From germline, CDR1 is SGDLS and CDR2 YYNGEE. With V trimmed by 3 bases and J by 2 bases, 3 bases remained unmatched. The CDR3 runs to 15 residues. CDR3 DNA: TGTGCCAGCAGCGCCGGGACAGGGACCTACAATGAGCAGTTCTTC. Amino acids: CASSAGTGTYNEQFF.

V gene TRBV4-1 combines with J gene TRBJ2-5, with 11 bases lining up with TRBD1. The DNA end is a closer match to TRBJ2-7, so the J assignment may be wrong. CDR1 and CDR2 (germline): MGHRA, YSYEKL. This CDR3 has 17 residues. The CDR3 sequence: CASSQEETGQGAYEQYF. The CDR3, as DNA: TGCGCCAGCAGCCAAGAAGAGACGGGACAGGGGGCCTACGAGCAGTACTTC.

V usage is TRBV7-2 and J usage is TRBJ1-4; D perhaps matches TRBD1 (6 bases). V was clipped by 1 base and J by 0 bases, with 12 bases between them. CDR3 length: 17 amino acids. Germline-derived CDR1 and CDR2 are SGHTA and FQGNSA. The chain's CDR3 is CASSLGGQLATNEKLFF. CDR3 nucleotides: TGTGCCAGCAGCTTAGGTGGACAGCTAGCAACTAATGAAAAACTGTTTTTT.

The V call is TRBV2, the J call TRBJ2-1; 11 positions agree with TRBD2. Trimming took 4 bases from V and 7 from J; bases not matched to a gene: 9. The CDR3 has 16 residues. The V gene's germline CDR1 is SNHLY and CDR2 FYNNEI. DNA for the CDR3: TGTGCCAGCAGTGCCAAGACTAGCGGGAAAGGGAATGAGCAGTTCTTC. Amino acids: CASSAKTSGKGNEQFF.

This CDR3 reads CASSQDPRPDRNTIYF. CDR3 in DNA: TGCGCCAGCAGCCAAGATCCCCGTCCGGACAGGAACACCATATATTTT. J is TRBJ1-3 and V is TRBV4-3, with 7 bases fitting TRBD1. V lost 0 bases and J lost 7; bases outside the gene matches: 9. This CDR3 comprises 16 residues. Per the germline V gene, CDR1 is LGHNA and CDR2 is YSLEER.

The J gene is TRBJ2-7, the V gene TRBV7-2, with 7 bases that match TRBD2. Per germline, CDR1 SGHTA and CDR2 FQGNSA. The CDR3 runs to 15 residues. Trimming took 4 bases from V and 4 from J; bases not matched to a gene: 10. As DNA, the CDR3 is TGTGCCAGCAGCTCGACGGGAGCGGGGTCGTACGAGCAGTACTTC. This encodes CASSSTGAGSYEQYF.

The rearrangement joins TRBV6-5 to TRBJ2-1; D may be TRBD1 (6 bases). Per germline, CDR1 MNHEY and CDR2 SVGAGI. The CDR3 has 16 amino acids. With 0 bases removed from V and 0 bases from J, the gap between germline ends came to 9 bases. The CDR3, as DNA: TGTGCCAGCAGTTACTCGACAGGATCCTCCTACAATGAGCAGTTCTTC. Residues: CASSYSTGSSYNEQFF.

The genes are TRBV6-4 and TRBJ2-1, with TRBD2 as a possible D gene (6 bases). The CDR3 contains 18 residues. Between the trimmed V and J ends, which lost 8 bases and 0 bases, there was a span of 23 bases. CDR1 is MRHNA, CDR2 SNTAGT, per germline. The CDR3 nucleotides are TGTGCCAGCCTTAGGGAGGACTCCTCCCTAAGCTCCTACAATGAGCAGTTCTTC. It is translated as CASLREDSSLSSYNEQFF.

The chain joins TRBV4-3 to TRBJ2-2, with 10 positions matching TRBD2. The CDR3 has 19 amino acids. Germline assignment: CDR1 LGHNA and CDR2 YSLEER. Germline trimming cut 7 bases from V and 2 bases from J; bases unmatched to any gene: 16. CDR3 amino acids: CASNNKGRAGGPNTGELFF. The CDR3 nucleotides are TGCGCCAGCAACAACAAGGGGCGAGCGGGAGGGCCAAACACCGGGGAGCTGTTTTTT.

The rearrangement uses TRBV28 and TRBJ2-1, with TRBD2 identical over 8 bases. J gave up 5 bases and V 6 bases, and 15 bases lay outside the gene matches. The CDR3 covers 17 residues. Germline CDR1 and CDR2: MDHEN and SYDVKM. The CDR3, as DNA: TGTGCCAGCAGACAATTAGGGAGGAGGCGGGGGGACAATGAGCAGTTCTTC. Its protein is CASRQLGRRRGDNEQFF.

The V and J genes are TRBV21-1 and TRBJ2-3; the table's D gene call, TRBD1, was not cross checked with the DNA. TRBV21-1 corresponds to a pseudogene. The CDR3 loop spans 19 amino acids. Here the CDR3 DNA reads TGTGCCAGCAGCAAAATTTTGGGACAGACCGTTTCTAGCACAGATACGCAGTATTTT. Translated, it gives CASSKILGQTVSSTDTQYF.

The V and J genes are TRBV29-1 and TRBJ2-7; TRBD1 matches 10 bases. J was trimmed by 3 bases and V by 5 bases; bases with no gene match: 10. The CDR3 has 15 amino acids. Germline CDR1 reads SQVTM; CDR2 reads ANQGSEA. The CDR3 DNA follows: TGCAGCGTTCACCGGGACAGGGGAAAATACTACGAGCAGTACTTC. Translation: CSVHRDRGKYYEQYF.

The gene calls are TRBV28 and TRBJ2-1; 11 bases are shared with TRBD2. Germline assignment: CDR1 MDHEN and CDR2 SYDVKM. This CDR3 region has 13 residues. The V segment lost 6 bases and the J segment 13 bases; nucleotides outside the gene matches: 8. CDR3 residues: CASSRRLAGKQFF. Written as DNA, the CDR3 is TGTGCCAGCAGCCGGAGACTAGCGGGAAAACAGTTCTTC. Together with reference TRBV28 and TRBJ2-1, the CDR3 gives the full variable domain: DVKVTQSSRYLVKRTGEKVFLECVQDMDHENMFWYRQDPGLGLRLIYFSYDVKMKEKGDIPEGYSVSREKKERFSLILESASTNQTSMYLCASSRRLAGKQFFGPGTRLTVL.

The CDR3 reads CASTTLAGPSYNEQFF. The CDR3 nucleotides read TGTGCCAGTACCACCCTAGCGGGGCCTTCCTACAATGAGCAGTTCTTC. This chain joins TRBV19 and TRBJ2-1; 9 nucleotides agree with TRBD2. The germline CDR1 and CDR2 sequences are LNHDA and SQIVND (reference sequence). With V trimmed by 7 bases and J by 1 base, 8 bases remained unmatched. This CDR3 is built from 16 residues.